This is a list of T cell receptor beta chains from one sample in a study of response to subunit inactivated influenza vaccine. TCRdb independently ran MiXCR on the RT-PCR reads; one entry per CDR3 protein. The data show more than 500,000 distinct CDR3 sequences, about 11% seen once. The same specimen was also included in a second study, on T cells expressing NK-cell markers.

The starting material was PBMCs from blood, obtained on the day of vaccination. Source of these receptors: a man between 50 and 59 years old who received an inactivated influenza vaccine. Each CDR3 is given with its conserved first and last residue. A D gene is named only where the DNA matches it firmly. Size is omitted from some rows. Given values are once, few, many or a class for expanded clones.

>TRBD2|TRBJ2-7|TRBV7-9|.
TGTGCCAGCAGCTTAGGGGGGAGCGGGAGCGAATACGAGCAGTACTTC
CASSLGGSGSEYEQYF
>TRBD1|TRBJ2-2|TRBV12-3/TRBV12-4|few
TGTGCCAGCAGAACAGGGGCACGCTATGGGGAGCTGTTTTTT
CASRTGARYGELFF
>.|TRBJ2-2|TRBV7-9|few
TGTGCCAGCAGCTTCCCATTCCCGGCGAACACCGGGGAGCTGTTTTTT
CASSFPFPANTGELFF
>TRBD2|TRBJ2-1|TRBV5-1|.
TGCGCCAGCAGACGGACTAGCGGGGGGGTGAGCTCCTACAATGAGCAGTTCTTC
CASRRTSGGVSSYNEQFF
>.|TRBJ2-7|TRBV28|.
TGTGCCAGCAGCCCCCCACCCAGATACGAGCAGTACTTC
CASSPPPRYEQYF
>.|TRBJ2-7|TRBV7-2|.
TGTGCCAGCAGCTTAGCGGCCAGCCGGGAGCAGTACTTC
CASSLAASREQYF
>.|TRBJ1-6|TRBV19|many
TGTGCCAGTAGTTCCCAGGGGCATTCACCCCTCCACTTT
CASSSQGHSPLHF
>.|TRBJ2-1|TRBV5-5|.
TGTGCCAGCAGCTTGGCCGGGCTAACCCCTTACTCCTACAATGAGCAGTTCTTC
CASSLAGLTPYSYNEQFF
>.|TRBJ2-2|TRBV12-3/TRBV12-4|many
TGTGCCAGCAGCGGGACATCGAGGACCGGGGAGCTGTTTTTT
CASSGTSRTGELFF
>TRBD2|TRBJ2-7|TRBV29-1|few
TGCAGCGTTGAGGGACTAGCTAGCGAGCAGTACTTC
CSVEGLASEQYF
>TRBD1|TRBJ1-2|TRBV7-2|many
TGTGCCAGCAGCTTAGACACAGGGGGCGGCTACACCTTC
CASSLDTGGGYTF
>TRBD1|TRBJ2-2|TRBV5-5|many
TGTGCCAGCAGCTTCCACGCTCCGGGACAGGGAACCGGGGAGCTGTTTTTT
CASSFHAPGQGTGELFF
>.|TRBJ2-7|TRBV6-5|many
TGTGCCAGCAGTTACCGGCCAAGCTCCTACGAGCAGTACTTC
CASSYRPSSYEQYF
>.|TRBJ2-3|TRBV7-9|many
TGTGCCAGCAGTTCCCCAGATACGCAGTATTTT
CASSSPDTQYF
>TRBD2|TRBJ2-1|TRBV7-9|few
TGTGCCAGCAGCAACATAGCGGGGAGCTCCTACAATGAGCAGTTCTTC
CASSNIAGSSYNEQFF
>TRBD2|TRBJ2-7|TRBV18|.
TGTGCCAGCTCACCACCGGGGCGGGAGAAGCAGTACTTC
CASSPPGREKQYF
>TRBD1|TRBJ2-3|TRBV12-3/TRBV12-4|few
TGTGCCAGCAGTTCCCGACGACAGGGGACCAACCATCGATCCACAGATACGCAGTATTTT
CASSSRRQGTNHRSTDTQYF
>.|TRBJ2-7|TRBV20-1|many
TGCAGTGCTAGTTCGGGATCGTACGAGCAGTACTTC
CSASSGSYEQYF
>TRBD1|TRBJ1-5|TRBV7-9|few
TGTGCCAGCAGCCAGACAGGGCGGGTAAGCAATCAGCCCCAGCATTTT
CASSQTGRVSNQPQHF
>.|TRBJ2-3|TRBV19|.
TGTGCCAGTAATTCGGGGGCAGGCACAGATACGCAGTATTTT
CASNSGAGTDTQYF
>TRBD1|TRBJ2-7|TRBV5-1|many
TGCGCCAGCAGCTTGGACAGGGGGCACTACGAGCAGTACTTC
CASSLDRGHYEQYF
>.|TRBJ1-2|TRBV12-3/TRBV12-4|.
TGTGCCAGCACCTCAAAGGGGTTTGGCTACACCTTC
CASTSKGFGYTF
>TRBD2|TRBJ2-1|TRBV7-8|few
TGTGCCAGCAGCTTAGGGACTAGCGGTCGATACAATGAGCAGTTCTTC
CASSLGTSGRYNEQFF
>.|TRBJ2-1|TRBV3-1|.
TGTGCCAGCAGCCAAGGAAGGGCGGGATGGGTTGATGAGCAGTTCTTC
CASSQGRAGWVDEQFF
>TRBD1|TRBJ1-1|TRBV3-1|few
TGTGCCAGCAGCCAAGATTTCGGCAGGGGGGAATGTGGGAACACTGAAGCTTTCTTT
CASSQDFGRGECGNTEAFF
>TRBD1|TRBJ2-3|TRBV5-5|few
TGTGCCAGCAGCTCGGGACAGGGGAAAGATACGCAGTATTTT
CASSSGQGKDTQYF
>.|TRBJ2-2|TRBV29-1|few
TGCAGCGTTGGAAACAGGCGCTTGGGGACCGGGGAGCTGTTTTTT
CSVGNRRLGTGELFF
>TRBD1|TRBJ2-7|TRBV19|.
TGTGCCAGTAGTCTCCCCCCCGGGACAGGAGCCTACGAGCAGTACTTC
CASSLPPGTGAYEQYF
>TRBD1|TRBJ1-1|TRBV12-3/TRBV12-4|few
TGTGCCAGCAGGGTCCTTACAGGGGACCACACTGAAGCTTTCTTT
CASRVLTGDHTEAFF
>TRBD1|TRBJ2-1|TRBV3-1|many
TGTGCCAGCAGCCACGGGACAGGGACTTACAATGAGCAGTTCTTC
CASSHGTGTYNEQFF
>TRBD2|TRBJ2-1|TRBV4-2|few
TGTGCCAGCAGCCAAGATCTATTAGCGGGAGGGAACAATGAGCAGTTCTTC
CASSQDLLAGGNNEQFF
>.|TRBJ2-7|TRBV5-6|.
TGTGCCAGCAGCGCGCTTTACGAGCAGTACTTC
CASSALYEQYF
>.|TRBJ2-5|TRBV3-1|many
TGTGCCAGCAGCCAAGAACGGGGACTGGAGACCCAGTACTTC
CASSQERGLETQYF
>.|TRBJ2-1|TRBV7-9|few
TGTGCCAGCAGCCCAAGCGGTACCCGAAACCACAATGAGCAGTTCTTC
CASSPSGTRNHNEQFF
>.|TRBJ2-3|TRBV20-1|many
TGCAGTGCTACTTTCCGGACTTTCAGCACAGATACGCAGTATTTT
CSATFRTFSTDTQYF
>TRBD2|TRBJ2-7|TRBV2|many
TGTGCCAGCAGACCCCTTCGAGCGGGAACCGACGAGCAGTACTTC
CASRPLRAGTDEQYF
>TRBD1|TRBJ2-7|TRBV20-1|few
TGCAGTGCTAGGCCCGGGACAGTGACCTACGAGCAGTACTTC
CSARPGTVTYEQYF
>.|TRBJ1-2|TRBV20-1|many
TGCAGTGCTAGAGATTGGGGGGTAGCCAATATCTATGGCTACACCTTC
CSARDWGVANIYGYTF
>TRBD1|TRBJ2-7|TRBV12-3/TRBV12-4|few
TGTGCCAGTCAGGGACAGGGGGACTACGAGCAGTACTTC
CASQGQGDYEQYF
>.|TRBJ2-1|TRBV30|.
TGTGCCTGGAGTGTAGGTGCCTACAATGAGCAGTTCTTC
CAWSVGAYNEQFF
>.|TRBJ1-6|TRBV7-8|many
TGTGCCAGCAGCTTAAGACGCAGCTCCTATAATTCACCCCTCCACTTT
CASSLRRSSYNSPLHF
>.|TRBJ2-7|TRBV12-3/TRBV12-4|few
TGTGCCAGCAGTTTATCAGGCCGGATAGATATTGTCTACGAGCAGTACTTC
CASSLSGRIDIVYEQYF
>TRBD1|TRBJ2-3|TRBV20-1|few
TGCAGTGCAACAACAGGGGGCTTAACAGATACGCAGTATTTT
CSATTGGLTDTQYF
>.|TRBJ2-5|TRBV6-5|.
TGTGCCAGCAGTTACGCTCCACAGGCGACCCAGTACTTC
CASSYAPQATQYF
>.|TRBJ2-3|TRBV3-1|many
TGTGCCAGCAGCTACATGACAGGCGGTAGCACAGATACGCAGTATTTT
CASSYMTGGSTDTQYF
>.|TRBJ2-7|TRBV6-2/TRBV6-3|many
TGTGCCAGCAGTTATACATCTAGCGCCTCCTACGAGCAGTACTTC
CASSYTSSASYEQYF
>.|TRBJ2-7|TRBV6-5|.
TGTGCCAGCAGTTATAGTGGACTTGGATACGAGCAGTACTTC
CASSYSGLGYEQYF
>TRBD1|TRBJ2-5|TRBV20-1|.
TGCAGTGCGAGCCGGGACAGCTTAGAGACCCAGTACTTC
CSASRDSLETQYF